Listed below are T cell receptor beta chains from one sample, sequenced in a study of PD-L1 blockade in urothelial cancer. Some clones are missing from TCRdb's copy, which holds only in-frame ones; the method was immunoSEQ multiplex PCR. Found here are approximately 37,000 clones, 83% of them singletons; the top ten hold about a sixth. The sequences come from PBMCs, collected around atezolizumab (anti-PD-L1) treatment. All receptors come from a man aged 55 to 70 with urothelial cancer. Each CDR3 is given with its conserved first and last residue. D genes are given only for firm matches. A clone size is listed for some rows: how often the clone was seen (once, few, many), or a class if it is expanded.

cdr3_nt cdr3_aa v_call d_call j_call clone_size
TGTGCCAGCAGCCCCATGGCGGGGGCCTACGAGCAGTACTTC CASSPMAGAYEQYF TRBV7-2 TRBD2 TRBJ2-7 -
TGTGCCAGCAGGGTCTCCAGCGGAGAAAAACTGTTTTTT CASRVSSGEKLFF TRBV7-2 - TRBJ1-4 -
TGTGCCAGCAGGCCCTCGGGACAGGGGAATGAGCAGTTCTTC CASRPSGQGNEQFF TRBV6-1 TRBD1 TRBJ2-1 -
TGTGCCAGCAGCCCCACTAGTTCCTCGGTCTACGAGCAGTACTTC CASSPTSSSVYEQYF TRBV7-2 - TRBJ2-7 -
TGTGCCAGTAAACTCGGAAGAGGAGCCAAAAACATTCAGTACTTC CASKLGRGAKNIQYF TRBV19 - TRBJ2-4 -
TGTGCCAGCACTCTGGCCGTCACCGGGGAGCTGTTTTTT CASTLAVTGELFF TRBV16 - TRBJ2-2 -
TGTGCCAGCAGTGTGTCGGGACTCAAACTGTTTTTT CASSVSGLKLFF TRBV6-1 - TRBJ1-4 -
TGTGCCATCCGACAGGGGGCTGGGTACGAGCAGTACTTC CAIRQGAGYEQYF TRBV6-5 TRBD1 TRBJ2-7 -
TGTGCCAGCAGTTGGCCGGACAGGGTTGGCTACACCTTC CASSWPDRVGYTF TRBV6-5 TRBD1 TRBJ1-2 -
TGTGCCAGCAGCCCCCCGGACAGGTACCACGAGCAGTACTTC CASSPPDRYHEQYF TRBV7-9 TRBD1 TRBJ2-7 -
TGTGCCACCAGCAGGGACAGGTCTATGAACACTGAAGCTTTCTTT CATSRDRSMNTEAFF TRBV15 TRBD1 TRBJ1-1 -
TGTGCCAGCAGTCGCGATCCGGGACAGGGGGGAAAAGGCTACACCTTC CASSRDPGQGGKGYTF TRBV2 TRBD1 TRBJ1-2 -
TGCGCCCCCGAGGGGGAAAGGAGCACCGGGGAGCTGTTTTTT CAPEGERSTGELFF TRBV5-1 - TRBJ2-2 -
TGTGCCAGCACCCAAGCGGGGGGGCCAGCAGATACGCAGTATTTT CASTQAGGPADTQYF TRBV6-5 TRBD2 TRBJ2-3 -
TGTGCCAGCCGCTATGGGGGCAGTAGCAATCAGCCCCAGCATTTT CASRYGGSSNQPQHF TRBV28 - TRBJ1-5 -
TGTGCCAGCAGTGAACGGGCGGGACAGGGGGCCCCCGGGGAGCTGTTTTTT CASSERAGQGAPGELFF TRBV25-1 TRBD1 TRBJ2-2 -
TGCGCCAGCAGCCACTCCGCGACAGGGGAGTACGAGCAGTACTTC CASSHSATGEYEQYF TRBV4-3 TRBD1 TRBJ2-7 medium-sized
TGTGCCAGCAGCTTAATACAGGGTGAATCGGAGACCCAGTACTTC CASSLIQGESETQYF TRBV7-9 - TRBJ2-5 -
TGTGCCAGCAGCTCAGGGGGGCTTTATAGCAATCAGCCCCAGCATTTT CASSSGGLYSNQPQHF TRBV28 TRBD1 TRBJ1-5 -
TGTGCCAGCAGCTCCCAACTAGCGGGGCCTGCAGGGGAGCAGTTCTTC CASSSQLAGPAGEQFF TRBV7-9 TRBD2 TRBJ2-1 few
TGTGCCAGCAGCCACGGGGGCTCTGGGGCCAACGTCCTGACTTTC CASSHGGSGANVLTF TRBV4-2 - TRBJ2-6 -
TGTGCCACCAGCAGAGCGAGGGGGCGCGAGGAGACCCAGTACTTC CATSRARGREETQYF TRBV15 TRBD1 TRBJ2-5 -
TGTGCCAGCAGCCTCCGACAAGCGGGCACTGAAGCTTTCTTT CASSLRQAGTEAFF TRBV7-2 - TRBJ1-1 -
TGTGCCAGCAGCCTCGCCGGGGGGGGAGTAGAGCAGTTCTTC CASSLAGGGVEQFF TRBV6-5 TRBD2 TRBJ2-1 few
TGTGCCATCAGTGAGTCGAGAGGGATGGACTATGGCTACACCTTC CAISESRGMDYGYTF TRBV10-3 - TRBJ1-2 -
TGTGCCAGCAGGGAGGGGCCGAACACCGGGGAGCTGTTTTTT CASREGPNTGELFF TRBV6-1 - TRBJ2-2 -
TGTGCCAGCAGAAGTCAGGGGGCGTCGTGGGGGGCCAACGTCCTGACTTTC CASRSQGASWGANVLTF TRBV2 TRBD1 TRBJ2-6 -
TGTGCCAGCAGCGTAGGCGGGGGCAGCTCCTACAATGAGCAGTTCTTC CASSVGGGSSYNEQFF TRBV9 - TRBJ2-1 -
TGCGCCAGCAGCGTCCCCGGGACAGGGGGCAGGTCGACCACTGAAGCTTTCTTT CASSVPGTGGRSTTEAFF TRBV5-1 TRBD1 TRBJ1-1 -
TGTGCCAGCAGTTCCCATAGCGGGACAGAGACCCAGTACTTC CASSSHSGTETQYF TRBV6-6 TRBD2 TRBJ2-5 once
TGTGCCTGGAGTGTTGGAGGGATCTCTGGAAACACCATATATTTT CAWSVGGISGNTIYF TRBV30 - TRBJ1-3 -
TGCAGCGTTGAATTAGGAGTGTCAACAGATACGCAGTATTTT CSVELGVSTDTQYF TRBV29-1 - TRBJ2-3 -
TGTGCCAGCAGCACCTTAGACAGGGGCTATTACAATGAGCAGTTCTTC CASSTLDRGYYNEQFF TRBV7-2 TRBD1 TRBJ2-1 -
TGTGCCAGCAGCCGCGGGGCCGCTGCTTACGAGCAGTACTTC CASSRGAAAYEQYF TRBV14 - TRBJ2-7 once
TGTGCCAGTAGTATGAGGTCACGTGTAGATGAAAAACTGTTTTTT CASSMRSRVDEKLFF TRBV19 - TRBJ1-4 -
TGTGCCAGCAGTCCCACCGGAGGGTCCTACGAGCAGTACTTC CASSPTGGSYEQYF TRBV6-6 - TRBJ2-7 -
TGTGCCAGCAGCCGAGTCGGGACAGTGAACACTGAAGCTTTCTTT CASSRVGTVNTEAFF TRBV6-1 TRBD1 TRBJ1-1 -
TGCAGGGGGGACAGGGGTACAGAGCAGTTCTTC CRGDRGTEQFF TRBV29-1 TRBD1 TRBJ2-1 -